The 14 T cell receptor beta chains below all came from one sample that was sequenced in a study of T cell responses to AZD1222 COVID-19 vaccine. Clones were read by immunoSEQ multiplex PCR, and TCRdb kept only the in-frame ones, dropping some. The sample holds some 180,000 clones, about nine tenths seen once. Here the sequenced sample was peripheral blood, taken 28 days after the second AZD1222 dose. All receptors come from an adult who received the AZD1222 COVID-19 vaccine.

This clone occurred a few times. The chain recombines TRBV13 with TRBJ2-1; no reliable D call. Germline V lookup: CDR1 PRHDT, CDR2 FYEKMQ (reference sequence). The CDR3 sequence is 15 residues long. V was pared by 3 bases and J by 0 bases, with 9 bases between. As DNA, the CDR3 is TGTGCCAGCAGCTTTTATCAGAGCTCCTACAATGAGCAGTTCTTC. Its translation: CASSFYQSSYNEQFF.

The chain uses TRBV6-1 and TRBJ2-3, with 14 bases matching TRBD2. CDR1 MNHNS and CDR2 SASEGT come from the germline V gene. The CDR3 runs 20 residues. V shed 0 bases, J shed 1 base, and the junction held 9 bases outside the gene matches. CDR3 nucleotides: TGTGCCAGCAGTGAAGCGCTTCGGGGGACTAGCGGGGGAGGCACAGATACGCAGTATTTT. Its translation is CASSEALRGTSGGGTDTQYF.

The rearrangement links TRBV18 to TRBJ1-6; the D is unclear. Germline CDR1 and CDR2: KGHSH and LQKENI. CDR3 length equals 16 residues. Between the trimmed V and J ends, which lost 3 bases and 2 bases, there was a span of 11 bases. The CDR3 protein is CASSPLPGPYNSPLHF. Written as DNA, the CDR3 is TGTGCCAGCTCACCTCTCCCGGGCCCCTATAATTCACCCCTCCACTTT.

The chain has TRBV27 and TRBJ2-6; possible D gene TRBD2, 5 bases. The CDR3 is 14 residues long. The ends were cut back, 6 bases at V and 2 bases at J, with 8 bases in the middle. The germline gives CDR1 MNHEY, CDR2 SMNVEV (reference sequence). CDR3 DNA: TGTGCCAGCAGCCGGGATCCTGGGGCCAACGTCCTGACTTTC. Residues: CASSRDPGANVLTF. The variable domain in full, with the rest retrieved from reference TRBV27 and TRBJ2-6, is EAQVTQNPRYLITVTGKKLTVTCSQNMNHEYMSWYRQDPGLGLRQIYYSMNVEVTDKGDVPEGYKVSRKEKRNFPLILESPSPNQTSLYFCASSRDPGANVLTFGAGSRLTVL.

The count of this clone is one. This chain joins TRBV15 and TRBJ1-5, with D perhaps TRBD1 (6 bases). This CDR3 is 15 amino acids long. V was cut by 0 bases and J by 2 bases, with 8 bases left in between. The germline V gene has CDR1 LNHNV and CDR2 YYDKDF (reference sequence). CDR3 residues: CATSRDRGRNQPQHF. Written as DNA, the CDR3 is TGTGCCACCAGCAGAGACAGGGGTCGCAATCAGCCCCAGCATTTT.

V is TRBV18 and J is TRBJ1-2; D remains ambiguous. The germline CDR1 and CDR2 sequences are KGHSH and LQKENI. Trimming left V 3 bases short and J 4 bases short, with 18 bases between. This CDR3 has 16 residues. The CDR3 nucleotides read TGTGCCAGCTCACCTTCCGGGCCTTTACGAGGCTATGGCTACACCTTC. Its translation is CASSPSGPLRGYGYTF.

The chain links TRBV9 to TRBJ1-3; D possibly corresponds to TRBD1 (6 bases). V was clipped by 0 bases and J by 1 base, with 17 bases between them. Germline CDR1 reads SGDLS; CDR2 reads YYNGEE. This CDR3 comprises 18 residues. CDR3 coding DNA: TGTGCCAGCAGCGTAGGTCGGGGGGCAGCGTTTTCTGGAAACACCATATATTTT. It encodes CASSVGRGAAFSGNTIYF.

This chain joins TRBV15 and TRBJ1-6; D might be TRBD1 (5 bases). The germline V gene has CDR1 LNHNV and CDR2 YYDKDF (reference sequence). The CDR3 length is 15 residues. The V end was cut by 1 base, the J end by 5 bases, with 9 bases between. As DNA, the CDR3 is TGTGCCACCAGCAGAGTGGCAGGGAATAATTCACCCCTCCACTTT. This codes for CATSRVAGNNSPLHF.

J is TRBJ2-3 and V is TRBV18; TRBD2 might be the D (6 bases). Trimming shortened V by 2 bases and J by 0 bases, and 15 bases separated the two germline ends. Germline V gene lookup returns CDR1 KGHSH and CDR2 LQKENI. There are 17 residues in the CDR3. The CDR3 region is CASSPVGAGTSTDTQYF. The DNA for the CDR3 is TGTGCCAGCTCACCAGTTGGGGCAGGGACTAGCACAGATACGCAGTATTTT.

The chain couples TRBV5-1 to TRBJ1-2, with D possibly being TRBD1 (6 bases). Germline CDR1 is SGHRS and CDR2 is YFSETQ. Trimming pared 4 bases from V and 6 bases from J, leaving 16 bases between. The CDR3 has 14 residues. CDR3 sequence reads: CASSRGAGDDGYTF. CDR3 coding DNA: TGCGCCAGCAGCCGGGGGGCAGGGGACGATGGCTACACCTTC. Filled out from reference TRBV5-1 and TRBJ1-2, the complete variable domain reads KAGVTQTPRYLIKTRGQQVTLSCSPISGHRSVSWYQQTPGQGLQFLFEYFSETQRNKGNFPGRFSGRQFSNSRSEMNVSTLELGDSALYLCASSRGAGDDGYTFGSGTRLTVV.

This clone was seen just once. The chain joins TRBV25-1 to TRBJ2-1; 8 bases line up with TRBD1. This CDR3 has 16 residues. Losses at the gene ends were 0 bases for V and 3 bases for J; bases not matched to a gene: 4. Germline CDR1 reads MGHDK; CDR2 reads SYGVNS. CDR3 bases: TGTGCCAGCAGTGAATATCCGGGGACAGGCTACAATGAGCAGTTCTTC. Its translation: CASSEYPGTGYNEQFF.

DNA of the CDR3: TGCGCCAGCAGCTCGGCGACAGGTCCAAGGAGAAAACTGTTTTTT. It translates to CASSSATGPRRKLFF. V usage is TRBV5-1 and J usage is TRBJ1-4; D perhaps matches TRBD1 (6 bases). CDR1 is SGHRS and CDR2 is YFSETQ in the germline V gene. Trimming shortened V by 3 bases and J by 10 bases, and 19 bases separated the two germline ends. The length of the CDR3 is 15 residues.

In its sample, this clone was seen a few times. The chain links TRBV18 to TRBJ1-5; weak D call: TRBD1 (5 bases). From germline, CDR1 is KGHSH and CDR2 LQKENI. Trimming stripped 3 bases from V and 5 bases from J, with 8 bases between. This CDR3 has 13 residues. CDR3 nucleotide sequence: TGTGCCAGCTCACCGACAGACTATCAGCCCCAGCATTTT. Amino acids: CASSPTDYQPQHF. The whole variable domain, filled in from reference TRBV18 and TRBJ1-5, reads NAGVMQNPRHLVRRRGQEARLRCSPMKGHSHVYWYRQLPEEGLKFMVYLQKENIIDESGMPKERFSAEFPKEGPSILRIQQVVRGDSAAYFCASSPTDYQPQHFGDGTRLSIL.

V gene TRBV7-9 combines with J gene TRBJ2-4, with 10 bases fitting TRBD2. Germline-derived CDR1 and CDR2 are SEHNR and FQNEAQ (reference sequence). CDR3 length equals 14 residues. With 3 bases clipped from V and 5 bases from J, the junction kept 1 base outside the gene matches. The CDR3 DNA follows: TGTGCCAGCAGCTTCGGACTAGCGGAAAACATTCAGTACTTC. As protein: CASSFGLAENIQYF.